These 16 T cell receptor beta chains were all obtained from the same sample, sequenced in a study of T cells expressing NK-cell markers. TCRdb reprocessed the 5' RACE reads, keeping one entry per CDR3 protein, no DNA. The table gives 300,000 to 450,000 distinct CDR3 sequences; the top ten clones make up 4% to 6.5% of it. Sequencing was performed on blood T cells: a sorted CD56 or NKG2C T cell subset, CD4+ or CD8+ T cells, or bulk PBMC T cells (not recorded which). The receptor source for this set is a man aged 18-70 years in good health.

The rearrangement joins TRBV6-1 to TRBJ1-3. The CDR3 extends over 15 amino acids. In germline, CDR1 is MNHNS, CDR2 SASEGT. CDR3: CASSLGQNLGNTIYF.

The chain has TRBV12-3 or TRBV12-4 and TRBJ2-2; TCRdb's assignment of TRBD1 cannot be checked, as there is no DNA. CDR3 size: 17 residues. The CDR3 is CASSFSAAGRGTGELFF.

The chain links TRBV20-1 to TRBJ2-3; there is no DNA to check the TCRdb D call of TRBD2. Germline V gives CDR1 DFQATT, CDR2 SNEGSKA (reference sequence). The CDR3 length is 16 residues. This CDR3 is CSASPDSGGAIDTQYF.

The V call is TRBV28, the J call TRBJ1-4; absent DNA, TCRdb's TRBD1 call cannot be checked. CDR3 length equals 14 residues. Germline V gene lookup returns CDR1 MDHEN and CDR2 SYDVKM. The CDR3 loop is CASSLTGWREKLFF.

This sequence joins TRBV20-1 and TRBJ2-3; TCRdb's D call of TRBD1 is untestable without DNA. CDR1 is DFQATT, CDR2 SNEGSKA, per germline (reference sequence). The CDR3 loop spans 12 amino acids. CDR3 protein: CSGEGNTDTQYF.

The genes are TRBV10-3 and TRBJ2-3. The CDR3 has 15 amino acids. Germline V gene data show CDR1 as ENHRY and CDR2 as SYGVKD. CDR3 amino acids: CAISEGRLTTDTQYF.

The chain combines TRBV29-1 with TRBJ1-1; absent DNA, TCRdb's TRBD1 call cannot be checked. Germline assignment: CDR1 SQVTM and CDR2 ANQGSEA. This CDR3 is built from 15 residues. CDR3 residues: CSAVVGPSPNTEAFF.

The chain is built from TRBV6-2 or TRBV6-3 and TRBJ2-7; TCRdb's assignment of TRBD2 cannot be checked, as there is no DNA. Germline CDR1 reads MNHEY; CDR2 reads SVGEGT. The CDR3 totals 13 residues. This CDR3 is CASSWGLQYEQYF.

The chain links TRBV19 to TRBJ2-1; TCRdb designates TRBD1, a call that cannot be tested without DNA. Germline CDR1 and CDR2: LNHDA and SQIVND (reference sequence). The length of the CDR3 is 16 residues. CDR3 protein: CASSPVMSLSYNEQFF.

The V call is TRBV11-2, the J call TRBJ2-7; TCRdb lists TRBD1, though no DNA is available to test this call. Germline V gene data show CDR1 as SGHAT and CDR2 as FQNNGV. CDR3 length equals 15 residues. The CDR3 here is CASSQRDRGSYEQYF.

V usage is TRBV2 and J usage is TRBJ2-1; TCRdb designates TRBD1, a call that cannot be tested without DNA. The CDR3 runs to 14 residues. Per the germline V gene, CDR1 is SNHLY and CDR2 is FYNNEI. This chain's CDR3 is CASTGLGQGREQFF.

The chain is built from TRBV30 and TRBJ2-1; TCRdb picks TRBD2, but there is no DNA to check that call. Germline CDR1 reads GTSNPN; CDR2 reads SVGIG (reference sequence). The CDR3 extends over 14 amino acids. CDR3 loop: CAWSGSLAGAEQFF.

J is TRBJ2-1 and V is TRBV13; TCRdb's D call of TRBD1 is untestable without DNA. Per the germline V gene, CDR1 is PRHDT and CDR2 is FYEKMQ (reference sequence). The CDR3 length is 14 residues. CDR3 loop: CASSVGGMNNEQFF.

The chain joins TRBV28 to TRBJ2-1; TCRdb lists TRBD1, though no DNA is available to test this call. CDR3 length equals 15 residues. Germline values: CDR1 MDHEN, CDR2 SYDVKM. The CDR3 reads CASSFRGQGLNEQFF.

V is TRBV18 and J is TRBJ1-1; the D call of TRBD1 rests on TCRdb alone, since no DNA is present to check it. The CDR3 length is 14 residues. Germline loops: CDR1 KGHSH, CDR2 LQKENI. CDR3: CASSVQGSNTEAFF.

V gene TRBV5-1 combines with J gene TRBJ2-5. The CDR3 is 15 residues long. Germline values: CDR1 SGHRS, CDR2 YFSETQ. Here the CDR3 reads CASSRLTGMGETQYF.